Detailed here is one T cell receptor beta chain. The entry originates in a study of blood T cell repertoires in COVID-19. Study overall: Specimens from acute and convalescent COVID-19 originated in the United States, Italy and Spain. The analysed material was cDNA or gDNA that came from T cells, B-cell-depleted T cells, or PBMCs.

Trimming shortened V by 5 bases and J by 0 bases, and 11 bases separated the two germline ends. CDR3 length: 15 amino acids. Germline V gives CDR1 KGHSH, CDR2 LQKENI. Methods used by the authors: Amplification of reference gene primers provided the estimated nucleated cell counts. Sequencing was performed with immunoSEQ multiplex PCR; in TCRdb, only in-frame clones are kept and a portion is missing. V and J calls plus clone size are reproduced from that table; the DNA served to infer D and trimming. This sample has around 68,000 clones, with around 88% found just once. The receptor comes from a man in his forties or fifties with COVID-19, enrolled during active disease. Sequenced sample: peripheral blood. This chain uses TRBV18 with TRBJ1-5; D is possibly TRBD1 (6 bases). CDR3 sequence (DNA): TGTGCCAGCTCAACAGGGTATGGTAGCAATCAGCCCCAGCATTTT. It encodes CASSTGYGSNQPQHF.